By proportion, the clone carrying this T cell receptor (beta chain) is medium-sized. What it binds is unknown. Sorting of live CD3+CD8+TCRalphabeta+ cells by PD-1 and/or TIGIT gave four subsets. The sample is drawn from a study of circulating CD8 cells and anti-PD-1 response in melanoma. General study points: Clonotype sharing was highest between DPOS and TIGIT subsets.

TCR libraries were prepared from approximately 15 ng of total RNA with the QIAseq Immune Repertoire TCR panel. Each CDR3 protein gets one entry after TCRdb re-called the reads with MiXCR. The data hold about 450 distinct CDR3 sequences, with under 7.5% observed a single time. From germline, CDR1 is KGHDR and CDR2 SFDVKD. The CDR3 loop spans 12 amino acids. V was cut by 6 bases and J by 14 bases, with 16 bases left in between. This sequence originates from a human donor with melanoma. This chain uses TRBV24-1 with TRBJ2-1, with TRBD2 as a possible D gene (5 bases). Sample: CD8+ T cells from PBMCs, taken at baseline or after one month of anti-PD-1 therapy (not recorded which). CDR3 protein: CATSPLGGPKFF. CDR3 sequence (DNA): TGTGCCACCAGTCCTTTAGGCGGGCCGAAGTTCTTC.